This record concerns one T cell receptor beta chain sequence. Its specificity is unknown. The data belong to a study of Graves' ophthalmopathy and Graves' hyperthyroidism. Study-level points and caveats: Thyroid clonotypes that were expanded above 0.001 frequency mostly also appeared in blood. An 81.08% specificity and about 88% sensitivity were achieved by a 13-signature model that separated ophthalmopathy from stable hyperthyroidism. Forecasting of ophthalmopathy progression by the model achieved 70.59% sensitivity and around 72% specificity.

Patients were diagnosed from clinical symptoms, serum thyroxine, TRAb, thyroid ultrasound and orbital computed tomography. The CDR3 has 12 residues. CDR1 SQVTM and CDR2 ANQGSEA come from the germline V gene. V gave up 4 bases and J gave up 4 bases, with 10 bases separating them. RNA transcripts provided the template for amplifying TCR beta CDR3 regions. HTBI primers were employed in first-round RT-PCR, then a second-round multiplex PCR followed. TCRdb analysed the multiplex PCR reads with MiXCR anew, one entry per CDR3 protein. The table lists about 600,000 distinct CDR3 sequences, just under 40% of them singletons.

V and J are TRBV29-1 and TRBJ2-5; D unclear. What was sequenced was peripheral blood or thyroid tissue (not recorded which). The clonotype comes from an adult man with Graves' hyperthyroidism. In nucleotides, the CDR3 is TGCAGCGTTGGTGACGTTGCAGAGACCCAGTACTTC. Translated, it gives CSVGDVAETQYF.